This TCR beta chain was captured in a study of T cell responses to AZD1222 COVID-19 vaccine. Whole-study results and caveats: Just a handful of AZD1222 recipients tested seropositive at baseline. Spike-specific TCR repertoires showed rising breadth and depth after two AZD1222 doses.

The table lists this clone with a few counts. Its specificity is unknown. Only in-frame clones appear in the TCRdb table, and some are missing; sequencing was by immunoSEQ multiplex PCR. The sample includes roughly 160,000 clones, about 91% seen only once; the top ten take approximately 1.2%. The germline gives CDR1 LNHDA, CDR2 SQIVND (reference sequence). The length of the CDR3 is 14 residues. V lost 6 bases and J lost 6; bases outside the gene matches: 7. The specimen was peripheral blood, collected 28 days after the second AZD1222 dose. This clonotype was obtained from an adult who received the AZD1222 COVID-19 vaccine. The V gene is TRBV19, the J gene TRBJ1-1, with 10 positions matching TRBD1. CDR3 sequence reads: CASRPGQGYAEAFF. CDR3 in DNA: TGTGCCAGTAGGCCGGGACAGGGGTATGCTGAAGCTTTCTTT.